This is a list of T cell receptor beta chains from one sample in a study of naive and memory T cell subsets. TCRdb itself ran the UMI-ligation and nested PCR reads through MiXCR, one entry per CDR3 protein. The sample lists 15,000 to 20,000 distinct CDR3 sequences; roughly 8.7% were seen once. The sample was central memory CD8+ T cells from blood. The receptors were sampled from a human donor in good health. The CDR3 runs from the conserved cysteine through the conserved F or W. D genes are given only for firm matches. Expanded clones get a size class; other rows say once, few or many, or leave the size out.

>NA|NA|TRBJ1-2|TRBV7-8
CASSLGGYGYTF
TGTGCCAGCAGCTTAGGGGGCTATGGCTACACCTTC
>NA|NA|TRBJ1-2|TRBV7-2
CASSPDSGTAEYTF
TGTGCCAGCAGCCCCGATTCCGGGACCGCAGAGTACACCTTC
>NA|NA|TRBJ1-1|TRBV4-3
CASSQDRGWGLGTEAFF
TGCGCCAGCAGCCAAGATCGAGGGTGGGGGCTGGGGACTGAAGCTTTCTTT
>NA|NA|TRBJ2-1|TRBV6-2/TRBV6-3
CASSPDSPYNEQFF
TGTGCCAGCAGCCCGGACAGCCCCTACAATGAGCAGTTCTTC
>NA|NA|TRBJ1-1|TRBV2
CASRGTPSEAFF
TGTGCCAGCAGAGGGACACCTAGCGAAGCTTTCTTT
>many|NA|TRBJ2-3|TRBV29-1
CSVEGSLATDTQYF
TGCAGCGTTGAGGGGAGCCTAGCTACAGATACGCAGTATTTT
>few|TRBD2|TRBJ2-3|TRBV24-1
CATSEGTSGRALPTDTQYF
TGTGCCACCAGTGAAGGGACTAGCGGGAGGGCCCTGCCCACAGATACGCAGTATTTT
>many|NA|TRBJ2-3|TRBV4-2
CASSPTGISTDTQYF
TGTGCCAGCAGCCCAACAGGGATTAGCACAGATACGCAGTATTTT
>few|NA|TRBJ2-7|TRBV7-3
CASTQLSDEQYF
TGTGCCAGCACTCAACTCTCGGACGAGCAGTACTTC
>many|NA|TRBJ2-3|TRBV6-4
CASSDGSGASTDTQYF
TGTGCCAGCAGTGACGGGTCGGGGGCCAGCACAGATACGCAGTATTTT
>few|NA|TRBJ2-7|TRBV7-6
CASSPMIDFAYEQYF
TGTGCCAGCAGCCCCATGATAGACTTCGCTTACGAGCAGTACTTC
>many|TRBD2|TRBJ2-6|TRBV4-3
CASSAPSGSSSGANVLTF
TGCGCCAGCAGCGCACCTAGCGGGTCCAGCTCTGGGGCCAACGTCCTGACTTTC
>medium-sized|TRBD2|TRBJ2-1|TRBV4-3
CASSQEAASGYNEQFF
TGCGCCAGCAGCCAAGAAGCGGCTAGCGGATACAATGAGCAGTTCTTC
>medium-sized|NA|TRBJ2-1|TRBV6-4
CASSQDREASEQFF
TGTGCCAGCAGTCAAGACAGGGAGGCAAGCGAGCAGTTCTTC
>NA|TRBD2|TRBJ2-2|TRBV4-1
CASSQVAGDFRGTGELFF
TGCGCCAGCAGCCAAGTAGCGGGAGATTTTAGGGGAACCGGGGAGCTGTTTTTT